This T cell receptor (beta chain) was recovered during a study of STAT5B mutations in CD4+ large granular lymphocyte leukemia. The study's findings and limits: No patients shared main leukemic clonotypes, though about 25% appeared at low frequency elsewhere. Data were not HLA-matched across samples. Compared with healthy controls (2/35), patient top clones favored TRBV06 (8/27).

Concerning this clone itself: The antigen is unknown.

Sequencing was at survey level. Libraries were prepared by immunoSEQ multiplex PCR; TCRdb keeps only in-frame clonotypes and omits some of them. The sample lists approximately 24,000 clones; 72% were seen once. This CDR3 is built from 16 residues. V shed 4 bases, J shed 1 base, and the junction held 8 bases outside the gene matches. Germline CDR1 is SGHTA and CDR2 is FQGNSA. The TCR was taken from a human donor in good health. Input material: CD4+ T cells from blood buffy coats. The chain combines TRBV7-2 with TRBJ2-7; 9 positions match TRBD2. CDR3 sequence reads: CASSSQGLALSYEQYF. For the CDR3, the DNA is TGTGCCAGCAGCTCCCAAGGACTAGCGTTGTCCTACGAGCAGTACTTC. The entire variable domain, with the rest obtained from reference TRBV7-2 and TRBJ2-7, is as follows: GAGVSQSPSNKVTEKGKDVELRCDPISGHTALYWYRQSLGQGLEFLIYFQGNSAPDKSGLPSDRFSAERTGGSVSTLTIQRTQQEDSAVYLCASSSQGLALSYEQYFGPGTRLTVT.